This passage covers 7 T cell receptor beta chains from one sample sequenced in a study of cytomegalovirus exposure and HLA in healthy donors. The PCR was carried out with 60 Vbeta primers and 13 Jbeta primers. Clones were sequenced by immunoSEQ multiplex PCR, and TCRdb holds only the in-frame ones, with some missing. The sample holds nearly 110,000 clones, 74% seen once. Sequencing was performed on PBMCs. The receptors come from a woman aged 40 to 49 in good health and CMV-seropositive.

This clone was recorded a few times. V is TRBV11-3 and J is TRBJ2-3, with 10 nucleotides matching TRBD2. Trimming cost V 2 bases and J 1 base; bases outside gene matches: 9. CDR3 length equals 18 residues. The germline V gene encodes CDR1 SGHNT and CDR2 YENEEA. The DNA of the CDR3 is TGTGCCAGCAGCTTATCTCAATCCGGGACTAGCGGCACAGATACGCAGTATTTT. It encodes CASSLSQSGTSGTDTQYF.

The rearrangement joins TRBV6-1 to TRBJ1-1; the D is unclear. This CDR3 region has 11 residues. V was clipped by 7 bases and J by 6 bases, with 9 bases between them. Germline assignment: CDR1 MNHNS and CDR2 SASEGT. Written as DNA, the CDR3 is TGTGCCAGCAACCAGAAGTCTGAAGCTTTCTTT. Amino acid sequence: CASNQKSEAFF.

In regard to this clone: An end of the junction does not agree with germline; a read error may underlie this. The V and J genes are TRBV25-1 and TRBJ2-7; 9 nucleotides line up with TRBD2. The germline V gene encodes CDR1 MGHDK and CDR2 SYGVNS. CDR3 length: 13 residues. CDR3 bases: TGTGCCAGCAGTGAATTGGGACTAGCAGAGCTGTACTTC. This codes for CASSELGLAELYF.

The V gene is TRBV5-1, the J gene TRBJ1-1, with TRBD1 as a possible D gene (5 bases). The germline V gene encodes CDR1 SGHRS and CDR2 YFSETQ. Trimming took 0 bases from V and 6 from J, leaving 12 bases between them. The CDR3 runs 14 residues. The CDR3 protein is CASSLGQGGAEAFF. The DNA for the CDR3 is TGCGCCAGCAGCTTGGGCCAGGGAGGTGCTGAAGCTTTCTTT.

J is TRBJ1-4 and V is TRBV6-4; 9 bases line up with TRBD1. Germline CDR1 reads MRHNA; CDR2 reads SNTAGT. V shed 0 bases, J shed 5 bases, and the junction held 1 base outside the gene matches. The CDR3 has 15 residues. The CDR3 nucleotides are TGTGCCAGCAGTGACTCTGGACAGGGGAATGAAAAACTGTTTTTT. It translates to CASSDSGQGNEKLFF.

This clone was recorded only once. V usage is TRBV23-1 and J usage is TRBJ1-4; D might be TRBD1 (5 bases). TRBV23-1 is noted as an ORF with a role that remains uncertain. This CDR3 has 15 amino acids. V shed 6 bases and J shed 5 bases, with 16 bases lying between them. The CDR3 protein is CASSPPGHQNEKLFF. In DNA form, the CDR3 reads TGCGCCAGCAGCCCACCCGGACACCAAAATGAAAAACTGTTTTTT.

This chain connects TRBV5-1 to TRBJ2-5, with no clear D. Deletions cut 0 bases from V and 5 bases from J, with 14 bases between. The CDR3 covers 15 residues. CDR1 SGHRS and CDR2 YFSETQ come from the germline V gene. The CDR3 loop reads CASSLGAVASETQYF. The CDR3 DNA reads TGCGCCAGCAGCTTGGGAGCAGTAGCTTCGGAGACCCAGTACTTC.